A selection of T cell receptor beta chains follows, all from one sample in a study of long-term antiretroviral therapy in people with HIV. The table came from immunoSEQ multiplex PCR; TCRdb's copy has only in-frame clones and leaves some out. Among 30,000 to 40,000 clones, roughly four fifths were seen once, and the ten largest hold 7.9%. Sequences were derived from unsorted PBMCs, sampled 0.4 years before starting antiretroviral therapy. The receptors were gathered from a man between 18 and 29 years old with HIV. CDR3s include the opening cysteine and the closing phenylalanine or tryptophan. A D gene is named only where the DNA matches it firmly. For some rows the clone size is stated as once, few or many, or as a class when expanded; others skip it.

TRBV6-1	TRBJ2-3	few	.	TGTGCCAGGGGGGACGGTACAAGCACAGATACGCAGTATTTT	CARGDGTSTDTQYF
TRBV5-1	TRBJ2-5	.	TRBD1	TGCGCCAGCAGCCCGGAACCCCAGGGGGCTGGAGAGACCCAGTACTTC	CASSPEPQGAGETQYF
TRBV30	TRBJ2-7	.	TRBD2	TGTGCCTGGAGTGTAGGTACTAGCGGCACCTACGAGCAGTACTTC	CAWSVGTSGTYEQYF
TRBV7-9	TRBJ1-2	few	.	TGTGCCAGCAGCTCCCGAACGAACGGGGACTATGGCTACACCTTC	CASSSRTNGDYGYTF
TRBV29-1	TRBJ1-2	.	.	TGCAGCGTTGAAGATGCGGGCAGGGGAGGAGGCTACACCTTC	CSVEDAGRGGGYTF
TRBV7-6	TRBJ2-5	.	.	TGTGCCAGCAGCTCCCCGTACCAAGAGACCCAGTACTTC	CASSSPYQETQYF
TRBV6-1	TRBJ2-4	.	TRBD1	TGTGCCAGCAGTCCCGGGACAGATAAAAACATTCAGTACTTC	CASSPGTDKNIQYF
TRBV6-6	TRBJ1-2	.	TRBD1	TGTGCCAGCAGTTACGGACAGGGGGCGGATGGCTACACCTTC	CASSYGQGADGYTF
TRBV7-2	TRBJ2-5	once	.	TGTGCCAGCAGCCCTTTGGTAGCGACGGAGACCCAGTACTTC	CASSPLVATETQYF
TRBV10-3	TRBJ1-5	few	.	TGTGCCATCAGTGGGGAGCGGGATCTCAATCAGCCCCAGCATTTT	CAISGERDLNQPQHF
TRBV4-3	TRBJ2-3	.	.	TGCGCCAGCAGCCAAGATATACCAGATACGCAGTATTTT	CASSQDIPDTQYF
TRBV6-6	TRBJ2-7	.	.	TGTGCCAGCAGTTTCCCGACAGGTTTAGGGAACGAGCAGTACTTC	CASSFPTGLGNEQYF
TRBV27	TRBJ1-2	.	TRBD1	TGTGCCAGCAGTTTAGGGACAGGCTATGGCTACACCTTC	CASSLGTGYGYTF
TRBV13	TRBJ1-2	.	.	TGTGCCAGCACGGGTGGGAACTATGGCTACACCTTC	CASTGGNYGYTF
TRBV7-3	TRBJ2-1	.	TRBD2	TGTGCCAGCAGTATGGGGCTAGCGGGTAGCTCCTACAATGAGCAGTTCTTC	CASSMGLAGSSYNEQFF
TRBV4-1	TRBJ2-5	.	.	TGCGCCAGCAGCCAAGTGGGGCTAGCCGGAGAGACCCAGTACTTC	CASSQVGLAGETQYF
TRBV5-1	TRBJ1-1	.	.	TGCGCCAGCAGCCCGAATGGGGGTGAATACACTGAAGCTTTCTTT	CASSPNGGEYTEAFF
TRBV7-2	TRBJ2-7	.	.	TGTGCCAGCAGCTCCCCCCTCTCCTACGAGCAGTACTTC	CASSSPLSYEQYF
TRBV5-4	TRBJ1-2	.	.	TGTGCCAGCAGTCCTACCCCCGTGCATTTTAACTATGGCTACACCTTC	CASSPTPVHFNYGYTF
TRBV6-5	TRBJ2-3	.	.	TGTGCCAGCAGTTACGGCGGGGGCGCGGATACGCAGTATTTT	CASSYGGGADTQYF
TRBV10-1	TRBJ2-7	.	TRBD2	TGCGCCAGCAGCCTACCAGGAGCGGGACTACCCCCCTACGAGCAGTACTTC	CASSLPGAGLPPYEQYF
TRBV4-2	TRBJ2-7	.	TRBD1	TGTGCCAGCAGCTCCGGAGCTACAGGGGTTTACGAGCAGTACTTC	CASSSGATGVYEQYF
TRBV6-5	TRBJ2-5	.	.	TGTGCCAGCAGCTACAGGGATAGGGAGACCCAGTACTTC	CASSYRDRETQYF
TRBV21-1	TRBJ2-5	.	.	TGTGCCAGCAGCAACCGGGACAGACAAGAGACCCAGTACTTC	CASSNRDRQETQYF
TRBV28	TRBJ2-3	.	TRBD2	TGTGCCAGCACCCTTCTCGGGGCTAGCGGGGAATGGGATACGCAGTATTTT	CASTLLGASGEWDTQYF
TRBV27	TRBJ2-5	few	.	TGTGCCAGCAGTTTGACTGGACAGACCCAGTACTTC	CASSLTGQTQYF
TRBV27	TRBJ2-2	.	.	TGTGCCAGCAGTTCCAGTAGGCTAAGTACCGGGGAGCTGTTTTTT	CASSSSRLSTGELFF
TRBV2	TRBJ2-3	.	TRBD2	TGTGCCAGCAGTGTCCGGACTAGCGGGGCTAGCACAGATACGCAGTATTTT	CASSVRTSGASTDTQYF
TRBV9	TRBJ2-1	once	TRBD2	TGTGCCAGCAGCGTAGGGGGACTACCTTACAATGAGCAGTTCTTC	CASSVGGLPYNEQFF
TRBV28	TRBJ2-7	.	TRBD1	TGTGCCAGCAGGAATAGGGACAGGGGATTTCACGAGCAGTACTTC	CASRNRDRGFHEQYF
TRBV6-6	TRBJ2-7	once	TRBD1	TGTGCCAGCAGTTTTACCCCCGGGACAGGGGTTTACGAGCAGTACTTC	CASSFTPGTGVYEQYF
TRBV5-4	TRBJ2-2	.	.	TGTGCCAGCAGCCTTACCGGGACAATCACCGGGGAGCTGTTTTTT	CASSLTGTITGELFF
TRBV19	TRBJ2-7	.	TRBD1	TGTGCCAGTAGTATCGGACAGGGGACCTCCTACGAGCAGTACTTC	CASSIGQGTSYEQYF
TRBV19	TRBJ2-7	once	TRBD1	TGTGCCAGTAGTATACTTCACAGGGGGTTTTACGAGCAGTACTTC	CASSILHRGFYEQYF
TRBV6-1	TRBJ1-1	.	.	TGTGCCAGCAGTGAGGTCGGGACGAGGACTGAAGCTTTCTTT	CASSEVGTRTEAFF
TRBV11-2	TRBJ2-5	.	.	TGTGCCAGCAGCTACACAGCGGGCCTACTGGAGGAGACCCAGTACTTC	CASSYTAGLLEETQYF
TRBV4-3	TRBJ2-2	.	TRBD2	TGCGCCAGCAGCCTACTAGCGGGAGGGCCTGGCACCGGGGAGCTGTTTTTT	CASSLLAGGPGTGELFF
TRBV19	TRBJ2-1	.	.	TGTGCCAGTAGTCACCAGAGCGGTGAGGTTGGGAACAATGAGCAGTTCTTC	CASSHQSGEVGNNEQFF
TRBV7-2	TRBJ1-3	.	.	TGTGCCAGCAGCCTTTCCCCCGGGTCCGGAAACACCATATATTTT	CASSLSPGSGNTIYF
TRBV11-2	TRBJ1-2	few	.	TGTGCCAGCAGCTTAGGAGGGGACTATGGCTACACCTTC	CASSLGGDYGYTF
TRBV6-1	TRBJ2-1	.	.	TGTGCCAGCAGTACCGCAGGGAGCTCCTACAATGAGCAGTTCTTC	CASSTAGSSYNEQFF
TRBV30	TRBJ1-5	.	TRBD1	TGTGCCTGGAACAGGGGGCCCTCTAATCAGCCCCAGCATTTT	CAWNRGPSNQPQHF
TRBV27	TRBJ1-1	.	.	TGTGCCACCTACCAGGGTGTAGGCACTGAAGCTTTCTTT	CATYQGVGTEAFF